The 27 T cell receptor beta chains listed next were all sequenced from one sample in a study of blood T cell repertoires in COVID-19. Method: immunoSEQ multiplex PCR; TCRdb's copy keeps in-frame clones and lacks some. The table shows tens of thousands of clones, with around 67% occurring only once. Specimen: peripheral blood. These receptor sequences come from a woman aged 60 to 75 in a cohort sampled during active or convalescent COVID-19.

The CDR3 bases are TGTGCCAGCTCACCGGGACAGGGGGCAAGAAATGAGCAGTTCTTC. The encoded protein is CASSPGQGARNEQFF. The chain joins TRBV18 to TRBJ2-1; 12 nucleotides line up with TRBD1. CDR1 is KGHSH and CDR2 is LQKENI in the germline V gene. The length of the CDR3 is 15 residues. The trim removed 3 bases at V and 7 bases at J, leaving 4 bases unmatched.

The chain recombines TRBV21-1 with TRBJ1-2; the table's D call of TRBD1 was not tested on the DNA. TRBV21-1 is assigned pseudogene status. This CDR3 spans 14 amino acids. The CDR3 region has the DNA TGTGCCAGCAGCAAAGCGTCCAGTAACTATGGCTACACCTTC. It yields the protein CASSKASSNYGYTF.

This clone was detected only a few times. This chain uses TRBV5-4 with TRBJ2-3; 16 nucleotides align to TRBD2. The germline V gene encodes CDR1 SGHNT and CDR2 YYREEE (reference sequence). V shed 4 bases and J 1 base; nucleotides not matched to a gene: 6. The CDR3 loop spans 18 amino acids. CDR3 residues: CASSRGTSGGGRTDTQYF. CDR3 DNA sequence: TGTGCCAGCAGCCGCGGGACTAGCGGGGGGGGACGCACAGATACGCAGTATTTT.

The chain carries TRBV5-4 and TRBJ1-2; 12 bases map to TRBD1. Germline CDR1 is SGHNT and CDR2 is YYREEE (reference sequence). V shed 4 bases, J shed 3 bases, and the junction held 4 bases outside the gene matches. The CDR3 is 15 residues long. CDR3 sequence (DNA): TGTGCCAGCAGCGATCGGGACAGGGGGCACTATGGCTACACCTTC. Protein sequence: CASSDRDRGHYGYTF.

Comments on this clone: This sample includes further DNA sequences coding for the same CDR3. The rearrangement joins TRBV11-1 to TRBJ2-7; 11 nucleotides align to TRBD2. The CDR3 has 15 amino acids. Germline CDR1 and CDR2: SGHAT and FQDESV (reference sequence). J was trimmed by 3 bases and V by 4 bases; bases with no gene match: 5. CDR3 in amino acids: CASSWGTSGSYEQYF. The DNA of the CDR3 is TGTGCCAGCAGCTGGGGGACTAGCGGTAGCTACGAGCAGTACTTC.

About this clone itself: The sample holds other DNA sequences that translate to the same CDR3. The chain employs TRBV5-1 and TRBJ1-2, with unresolved D. The CDR3 has 13 amino acids. V lost 0 bases, J lost 3 bases, and 6 bases lay in between. Germline CDR1 and CDR2: SGHRS and YFSETQ. The CDR3 loop is CASSLDRDYGYTF. CDR3 in DNA: TGCGCCAGCAGCTTGGACAGAGACTATGGCTACACCTTC.

This clone has just one count. This chain uses TRBV10-1 with TRBJ2-5; D is possibly TRBD2 (6 bases). Trimming left V 3 bases short and J 5 bases short, with 13 bases between. CDR3 length equals 14 residues. Germline CDR1 is WNHNN and CDR2 is SYGVQD (reference sequence). DNA of the CDR3: TGCGCCAGCAGTGATGGAGGGGTAGGCGAGACCCAGTACTTC. Translation gives CASSDGGVGETQYF.

The rearrangement uses TRBV19 and TRBJ1-4, with 7 bases identical to TRBD1. Looked up from germline, CDR1 is LNHDA and CDR2 is SQIVND (reference sequence). With 5 bases clipped from V and 2 bases from J, the junction kept 5 bases outside the gene matches. The CDR3 runs to 15 residues. The CDR3: CASSVTTGTNEKLFF. The CDR3 DNA follows: TGTGCCAGTAGTGTAACGACAGGGACTAATGAAAAACTGTTTTTT.

This clone has just a few counts. The chain combines TRBV2 with TRBJ1-6; 7 bases map to TRBD1. V shed 5 bases and J 9 bases; nucleotides not matched to a gene: 7. Germline V CDR1 and CDR2: SNHLY, FYNNEI. The CDR3 extends over 14 amino acids. The CDR3 loop reads CASSRQGPRSPLHF. The CDR3 DNA follows: TGTGCCAGCAGTCGACAGGGCCCTCGTTCACCCCTCCACTTT.

This clone was seen a few times. This chain links TRBV2 with TRBJ2-7; TRBD1 matches 7 bases. V lost 6 bases to trimming and J lost 1 base; unmatched junction nucleotides: 6. Germline V gene sequence: CDR1 SNHLY, CDR2 FYNNEI. This CDR3 has 14 residues. The DNA of the CDR3 is TGTGCCAGCAGGAGGACAGGTCTGTCCTACGAGCAGTACTTC. Translation: CASRRTGLSYEQYF.

V is TRBV9 and J is TRBJ2-7; a weak D match, TRBD2 (6 bases). V was clipped by 4 bases and J by 0 bases, with 11 bases between them. This CDR3 has 14 amino acids. The germline V gene has CDR1 SGDLS and CDR2 YYNGEE. The CDR3, as DNA: TGTGCCAGCAGCCCGGACTACAGCTCCTACGAGCAGTACTTC. Translating it yields CASSPDYSSYEQYF.

V usage is TRBV9 and J usage is TRBJ2-3; weak D call: TRBD1 (6 bases). Between the trimmed V and J ends, which lost 0 bases and 1 base, there was a span of 15 bases. The CDR3 is 17 amino acids. Germline-derived CDR1 and CDR2 are SGDLS and YYNGEE. CDR3 in amino acids: CASSVVPMGAGTDTQYF. The DNA of the CDR3 is TGTGCCAGCAGCGTAGTCCCTATGGGGGCAGGCACAGATACGCAGTATTTT.

The chain carries TRBV6-6 and TRBJ2-7; 8 nucleotides match TRBD1. This CDR3 is 16 amino acids long. The germline CDR1 and CDR2 sequences are MNHNY and SVGAGI (reference sequence). Trimming removed 6 bases from V and 3 bases from J; junction bases left unmatched: 13. CDR3 protein: CASRAKPGQDNYEQYF. The DNA of the CDR3 is TGTGCCAGCAGGGCTAAACCGGGACAGGACAACTACGAGCAGTACTTC.

This clone was seen once. This chain uses TRBV5-1 with TRBJ1-4; D is perhaps TRBD1 (5 bases). The CDR3 has 16 amino acids. The V end lost 4 bases, the J end lost 1 base, and 14 bases lay between the germline ends. Germline CDR1 SGHRS, CDR2 YFSETQ. CDR3 sequence: CASSPQGLETNEKLFF. CDR3 DNA sequence: TGCGCCAGCAGCCCCCAGGGTCTAGAAACTAATGAAAAACTGTTTTTT.

The V call is TRBV9, the J call TRBJ1-4; maybe TRBD1 (5 bases). The germline V gene encodes CDR1 SGDLS and CDR2 YYNGEE. This CDR3 spans 16 amino acids. Trimming pared 2 bases from V and 4 bases from J, leaving 15 bases between. The DNA for the CDR3 is TGTGCCAGCAGCGTGATACAGCTAGGGGTTAATGAAAAACTGTTTTTT. Its translation is CASSVIQLGVNEKLFF.

V usage is TRBV5-1 and J usage is TRBJ2-3, with 12 nucleotides matching TRBD2. The junction had 7 bases not matched to a gene; V was cut back by 4 bases and J by 4 bases. Germline V CDR1 and CDR2: SGHRS, YFSETQ. The CDR3 consists of 16 residues. CDR3 loop: CASSGRTSGISDTQYF. The CDR3 coding sequence is TGCGCCAGCAGCGGTAGGACTAGCGGGATCTCAGATACGCAGTATTTT. The full variable domain, its missing parts supplied by reference TRBV5-1 and TRBJ2-3, is KAGVTQTPRYLIKTRGQQVTLSCSPISGHRSVSWYQQTPGQGLQFLFEYFSETQRNKGNFPGRFSGRQFSNSRSEMNVSTLELGDSALYLCASSGRTSGISDTQYFGPGTRLTVL.

The V call is TRBV28, the J call TRBJ1-6, with D tentatively TRBD1 (5 bases). The CDR3 runs to 17 residues. Germline loops: CDR1 MDHEN, CDR2 SYDVKM. The V end was cut by 2 bases, the J end by 0 bases, with 11 bases between. CDR3 loop: CASSLKGTSSYNSPLHF. The CDR3, as DNA: TGTGCCAGCAGTTTAAAAGGGACTAGCTCCTATAATTCACCCCTCCACTTT.

This clone was seen only a few times. The CDR3 sequence: CASSSSSGGAAGELFF. As DNA, the CDR3 is TGTGCCAGCAGCTCCTCGAGCGGGGGGGCCGCCGGGGAGCTGTTTTTT. V gene TRBV7-3 combines with J gene TRBJ2-2; the match to TRBD2 covers 10 bases. Looked up from germline, CDR1 is SGHTA and CDR2 is FQGTGA. The CDR3 is made up of 16 amino acids. V was clipped by 4 bases and J by 6 bases; unmatched bases: 8.

This sequence joins TRBV30 and TRBJ2-7; 8 bases are a match to TRBD2. The length of the CDR3 is 14 residues. The ends lost 2 bases at V and 3 bases at J; junction bases unmatched: 6. Per germline, CDR1 GTSNPN and CDR2 SVGIG (reference sequence). CDR3 amino acids: CAWSPGTSIYEQYF. The CDR3 DNA reads TGTGCCTGGAGTCCCGGGACTAGTATCTACGAGCAGTACTTC.

This clone was detected a few times. V usage is TRBV15 and J usage is TRBJ1-5; D uncertain. With 0 bases removed from V and 2 bases from J, the gap between germline ends came to 5 bases. The CDR3 is 14 amino acids. The germline V gene has CDR1 LNHNV and CDR2 YYDKDF (reference sequence). CDR3 residues: CATSRDGGNQPQHF. The DNA of the CDR3 is TGTGCCACCAGCAGAGATGGAGGCAATCAGCCCCAGCATTTT.

The chain uses TRBV7-9 and TRBJ2-5; 8 bases align to TRBD1. Germline CDR1 SEHNR, CDR2 FQNEAQ (reference sequence). The junction had 4 bases not matched to a gene; V was cut back by 4 bases and J by 6 bases. This CDR3 spans 13 amino acids. CDR3 nucleotide sequence: TGTGCCAGCAGCTACGGACAGGGTCAGACCCAGTACTTC. This gives the protein CASSYGQGQTQYF. The full variable domain, its missing parts supplied by reference TRBV7-9 and TRBJ2-5, is DTGVSQNPRHKITKRGQNVTFRCDPISEHNRLYWYRQTLGQGPEFLTYFQNEAQLEKSRLLSDRFSAERPKGSFSTLEIQRTEQGDSAMYLCASSYGQGQTQYFGPGTRLLVL.

This clone has ten or more counts. The gene calls are TRBV5-1 and TRBJ2-2; TRBD2 is a possible D gene (5 bases). CDR3 size: 16 residues. Germline V CDR1 and CDR2: SGHRS, YFSETQ. Trimming shortened V by 4 bases and J by 1 base, and 14 bases separated the two germline ends. The CDR3 is CASSPLRARNTGELFF. The CDR3 nucleotides are TGCGCCAGCAGCCCCCTGAGGGCACGGAACACCGGGGAGCTGTTTTTT.

This clone appeared a single time. The rearrangement uses TRBV4-1 and TRBJ1-4; D gene unclear. The germline V gene encodes CDR1 MGHRA and CDR2 YSYEKL. CDR3 length equals 15 residues. The V gene lost 4 bases and the J gene lost 5 bases, with 14 bases spanning the gap. The CDR3: CASSRNEGKNEKLFF. The CDR3, as DNA: TGCGCCAGCAGCCGGAATGAGGGCAAAAATGAAAAACTGTTTTTT.

This clone was detected a few times. The V call is TRBV6-5, the J call TRBJ1-1, with a tentative D call TRBD1 (5 bases). This CDR3 comprises 13 residues. Trimming removed 10 bases from V and 6 bases from J, with 18 bases in between. The germline CDR1 and CDR2 sequences are MNHEY and SVGAGI. CDR3: CANGEGMGSEAFF. In nucleotides, the CDR3 is TGTGCCAACGGGGAGGGGATGGGTTCTGAAGCTTTCTTT.

In its sample, this clone was seen a few times. The same CDR3 is also encoded by other DNA sequences in this sample. The chain carries TRBV18 and TRBJ1-2; the match to TRBD1 covers 8 bases. The V and J ends lost 3 bases and 5 bases, in that order; junction bases with no gene match: 2. Germline V gene lookup returns CDR1 KGHSH and CDR2 LQKENI. The CDR3 is 13 amino acids. CDR3 in DNA: TGTGCCAGCTCACCGGACAGGGATTATGGCTACACCTTC. Translating gives CASSPDRDYGYTF.

The chain recombines TRBV15 with TRBJ1-1; 9 bases line up with TRBD1. V was pared by 2 bases and J by 3 bases, with 4 bases of the junction left unmatched. CDR1 is LNHNV, CDR2 YYDKDF, per germline (reference sequence). This CDR3 has 15 residues. CDR3 in amino acids: CATSRSTGGDTEAFF. The DNA for the CDR3 is TGTGCCACCAGCAGATCGACAGGGGGGGACACTGAAGCTTTCTTT.

This sequence joins TRBV12-3 or TRBV12-4 and TRBJ1-2; 10 bases match TRBD1. V lost 7 bases to trimming and J lost 2 bases; unmatched junction nucleotides: 1. The CDR3 loop spans 13 amino acids. CDR3 region: CASTGQGNYGYTF. CDR3 sequence (DNA): TGTGCCAGCACGGGACAGGGGAACTATGGCTACACCTTC.